One sample yielded the 14 T cell receptor beta chains listed below, sequenced in a study of T cell responses to AZD1222 COVID-19 vaccine. Assay: immunoSEQ multiplex PCR; the TCRdb copy retains only in-frame clones and omits some. The sample has under 150,000 clones, approximately 90% seen once. The sequencing here drew on peripheral blood, taken on day 0 of AZD1222 vaccination. Receptors originate from an adult in good health.

The J gene is TRBJ2-3, the V gene TRBV7-9; 14 nucleotides agree with TRBD2. CDR3 length: 20 amino acids. V was clipped by 5 bases and J by 3 bases; unmatched bases: 16. CDR1 is SEHNR, CDR2 FQNEAQ, per germline (reference sequence). CDR3 nucleotide sequence: TGTGCCAGCAGCACCCAGAAGGGGACTAGCGGGAGAAGTGGGACAGATACGCAGTATTTT. Encoded protein: CASSTQKGTSGRSGTDTQYF.

The chain combines TRBV29-1 with TRBJ2-7; possibly TRBD2 for D (5 bases). CDR1 is SQVTM and CDR2 is ANQGSEA in the germline V gene. V was pared by 4 bases and J by 0 bases, with 16 bases between. The CDR3 sequence is 15 residues long. This CDR3 is CSVAGVPGYSYEQYF. In DNA form, the CDR3 reads TGCAGCGTTGCCGGGGTCCCGGGTTACTCCTACGAGCAGTACTTC.

Notes on this clone: The germline gene is not matched at one end of the junction; a read error may be the cause. The chain couples TRBV18 to TRBJ1-2, with D possibly being TRBD1 (6 bases). CDR1 is KGHSH, CDR2 LQKENI, per germline. The CDR3 spans 14 residues. CDR3 sequence: CASSPWTDRLIQDW. The CDR3 DNA reads TGTGCCAGCTCACCATGGACAGACAGATTAATCCAGGACTGG.

J is TRBJ1-1 and V is TRBV7-6; possibly TRBD1 for D (6 bases). CDR1 and CDR2 from the germline V gene are SGHVS and FNYEAQ. This CDR3 is built from 14 residues. V was pared by 5 bases and J by 10 bases, with 20 bases between. The CDR3: CASSPPGDLFLAFF. DNA of the CDR3: TGTGCCAGCAGCCCCCCAGGGGATTTATTCTTAGCTTTCTTT. Filled out from reference TRBV7-6 and TRBJ1-1, the complete variable domain reads GAGVSQSPRYKVTKRGQDVALRCDPISGHVSLYWYRQALGQGPEFLTYFNYEAQQDKSGLPNDRFSAERPEGSISTLTIQRTEQRDSAMYRCASSPPGDLFLAFFGQGTRLTVV.

V gene TRBV4-3 combines with J gene TRBJ2-1; D gene uncertain. Trimming pared 5 bases from V and 1 base from J, leaving 15 bases between. Per germline, CDR1 LGHNA and CDR2 YSLEER. The length of the CDR3 is 16 residues. The CDR3 protein is CASSVRAVRSYNEQFF. In DNA, the CDR3 is TGCGCCAGCAGCGTCAGAGCAGTTAGGTCCTACAATGAGCAGTTCTTC.

The CDR3 DNA is TGTGCCAGCAGAAGGACATTCCTGACGGACACTGAAGCTTTCTTT. Translated, it gives CASRRTFLTDTEAFF. V and J are TRBV6-4 and TRBJ1-1; perhaps TRBD1 as D (5 bases). The CDR3 is 15 residues long. V was cut by 6 bases and J by 3 bases, with 17 bases left in between. Germline CDR1 and CDR2: MRHNA and SNTAGT.

The chain is built from TRBV9 and TRBJ1-2, with a tentative D call TRBD1 (6 bases). The CDR3 consists of 15 residues. V was clipped by 0 bases and J by 3 bases, with 12 bases between them. Germline CDR1 is SGDLS and CDR2 is YYNGEE. The CDR3 DNA reads TGTGCCAGCAGCGTAGAACAGGGCGGAGACTATGGCTACACCTTC. It yields the protein CASSVEQGGDYGYTF.

The V gene is TRBV27, the J gene TRBJ1-2; TRBD1 might be the D (6 bases). V was clipped by 3 bases and J by 0 bases, with 11 bases between them. Germline V gene data show CDR1 as MNHEY and CDR2 as SMNVEV (reference sequence). This CDR3 has 15 amino acids. This CDR3 reads CASSFTDRSNYGYTF. The CDR3, as DNA: TGTGCCAGCAGTTTTACCGACAGGTCTAACTATGGCTACACCTTC.

The J gene is TRBJ1-2, the V gene TRBV11-3; D ambiguous. V lost 0 bases to trimming and J lost 2 bases, with 10 bases between them. This CDR3 spans 15 amino acids. The germline gives CDR1 SGHNT, CDR2 YENEEA. The CDR3 bases are TGTGCCAGCAGCTTAGACCCCGGCAGCAACTATGGCTACACCTTC. Translated, it gives CASSLDPGSNYGYTF.

The chain is built from TRBV19 and TRBJ1-1, with D tentatively TRBD1 (6 bases). CDR3 length: 14 amino acids. CDR1 LNHDA and CDR2 SQIVND come from the germline V gene (reference sequence). V gave up 4 bases and J gave up 6 bases, with 15 bases separating them. The CDR3 sequence: CASSTGQPGAEAFF. The CDR3 nucleotides read TGTGCCAGTAGTACTGGACAGCCCGGGGCTGAAGCTTTCTTT.

This clone was detected a few times. V gene TRBV10-3 combines with J gene TRBJ2-1, with 7 bases matching TRBD2. The CDR3 contains 17 residues. Trimming took 6 bases from V and 0 from J; bases not matched to a gene: 11. From germline, CDR1 is ENHRY and CDR2 SYGVKD. CDR3: CAISEVGLTSSYNEQFF. The CDR3 DNA follows: TGTGCCATCAGCGAGGTGGGACTAACAAGCTCCTACAATGAGCAGTTCTTC.

The rearrangement joins TRBV19 to TRBJ1-6; D is unresolved. The CDR3 is 15 amino acids. Trimming shortened V by 6 bases and J by 1 base, and 10 bases separated the two germline ends. Looked up from germline, CDR1 is LNHDA and CDR2 is SQIVND (reference sequence). CDR3 coding DNA: TGTGCCAGTAGGGAGGAGGGATCCTATAATTCACCCCTCCACTTT. Residues: CASREEGSYNSPLHF.

The chain uses TRBV10-1 and TRBJ1-1; D is perhaps TRBD1 (6 bases). V gave up 6 bases and J gave up 3 bases, with 14 bases separating them. Germline V gene data show CDR1 as WNHNN and CDR2 as SYGVQD (reference sequence). This CDR3 has 14 amino acids. CDR3 protein: CASRLDRKDTEAFF. For the CDR3, the DNA is TGCGCCAGCAGACTCGACAGGAAGGACACTGAAGCTTTCTTT.

This clone was recorded a few times. The gene calls are TRBV3-1 (or the pseudogene TRBV3-2) and TRBJ2-7; D assignment may be TRBD1 or TRBD2 (5 bases each). Germline CDR1 LGHDT, CDR2 YNNKEL (reference sequence). There are 14 residues in the CDR3. V shed 1 base and J shed 7 bases, with 14 bases lying between them. CDR3 bases: TGTGCCAGCAGCCAAGGAGGGACCGACGAGGAGCAGTACTTC. Residues: CASSQGGTDEEQYF.